Listed below are T cell receptor beta chains from one sample, sequenced in a study of identical twins. Via MiXCR, TCRdb re-called the 5' RACE reads, giving one row per CDR3 protein. The data show around 550,000 distinct CDR3 sequences, 13% to 15% seen once. These same records also appear under a second study, on yellow fever vaccine responses in identical twins.

The sequenced sample consisted of CD4+ T cells sorted from blood. The receptors derive from a young woman in good health. Each CDR3 is given with its conserved first and last residue. The D gene is left open where the match is weak. Clone size, where shown, is once, few, many, or a class for clones that have expanded.

V: TRBV12-3/TRBV12-4
J: TRBJ2-3
size: -
D: -
CDR3: CASSLGPLDGGTDTQYF
DNA: TGTGCCAGCAGTTTAGGGCCCCTTGACGGAGGCACAGATACGCAGTATTTT

V: TRBV20-1
J: TRBJ2-5
size: -
D: TRBD2
CDR3: CSASSSSGGGQETQYF
DNA: TGCAGTGCTAGTTCTTCTAGCGGGGGGGGCCAAGAGACCCAGTACTTC

V: TRBV20-1
J: TRBJ1-4
size: -
D: -
CDR3: CSARALDSTNEKLFF
DNA: TGCAGTGCTAGGGCTCTGGACAGCACTAATGAAAAACTGTTTTTT

V: TRBV11-2
J: TRBJ2-1
size: -
D: TRBD2
CDR3: CASSLGGTPSGIYNEQFF
DNA: TGTGCCAGCAGCTTAGGCGGAACACCTAGCGGGATCTACAATGAGCAGTTCTTC

V: TRBV15
J: TRBJ2-1
size: -
D: -
CDR3: CATSRTPGQHYNEQFF
DNA: TGTGCCACCAGCAGAACCCCGGGACAACACTACAATGAGCAGTTCTTC

V: TRBV28
J: TRBJ2-1
size: -
D: TRBD2
CDR3: CASSPSPLAGGFSNEQFF
DNA: TGTGCCAGCAGTCCGTCCCCCTTAGCGGGAGGTTTTAGCAATGAGCAGTTCTTC

V: TRBV9
J: TRBJ1-3
size: -
D: -
CDR3: CASSPLGGDTIYF
DNA: TGTGCCAGCAGCCCCCTCGGGGGAGACACCATATATTTT

V: TRBV28
J: TRBJ2-3
size: few
D: TRBD1
CDR3: CASVTGGAGDTQYF
DNA: TGTGCCAGCGTTACAGGGGGCGCAGGGGATACGCAGTATTTT

V: TRBV18
J: TRBJ2-7
size: few
D: TRBD1
CDR3: CASSPSRDRVYEQYF
DNA: TGTGCCAGCTCACCTTCCCGGGACAGGGTCTACGAGCAGTACTTC

V: TRBV7-2
J: TRBJ2-1
size: -
D: TRBD2
CDR3: CASSLSSGVNEQFF
DNA: TGTGCCAGCAGCCTGAGTAGCGGGGTCAATGAGCAGTTCTTC

V: TRBV2
J: TRBJ2-2
size: -
D: TRBD2
CDR3: CASSWREHTGELFF
DNA: TGTGCCAGCAGTTGGCGGGAGCACACCGGGGAGCTGTTTTTT